These 26 T cell receptor beta chains originate from one sample sequenced in a study of CD8+ T cells in alopecia areata. Sequencing templates came from extracted RNA that was reverse transcribed into cDNA. The protocol was immunoSEQ multiplex PCR, while the TCRdb copy is restricted to in-frame clones and leaves out a portion. This sample comprises 2,500 to 3,500 clones, none seen once only. Time point described: mouse skin 3 weeks after grafting. This sample comprised skin, obtained at week 3. These receptors were collected from a C3H/HeJ mouse with alopecia areata. For this mouse line, the MHC haplotype is H2-k.

By sample share, this clone is large. Germline and genes: mouse. Read coverage stops 4 residues before the CDR3 terminus; the germline J gene supplies the remainder. The V gene is TRBV13-2, the J gene TRBJ2-1, with 9 bases aligning to TRBD1. Trimming removed 3 bases from V and 5 bases from J; junction bases left unmatched: 3. The germline V gene has CDR1 NNHNN and CDR2 SYGAGS (reference sequence). This CDR3 is 14 amino acids long. The CDR3: CASGVRDRDAEQFF. The part of the CDR3 DNA that was read is TGTGCCAGCGGTGTCCGGGACAGGGATGCT.

Worth noting for this clone: Germline and genes: mouse. Read sequence stops 4 residues before the CDR3 end, and the germline J gene provides the missing end. The chain is built from TRBV13-2 and TRBJ2-1; 9 nucleotides align to TRBD2. The CDR3 spans 14 residues. Germline V CDR1 and CDR2: NNHNN, SYGAGS (reference sequence). The CDR3 spells CASGDADWGAEQFF. Partial CDR3 DNA: TGTGCCAGCGGTGATGCAGACTGGGGGGCT.

This clone showed up many times. Gene labels here are mouse ones. The sequenced fragment ends 4 residues before the CDR3 boundary, so the rest is inferred from the germline J gene. The chain recombines TRBV19 with TRBJ2-7; possibly TRBD1 for D (6 bases). The V gene lost 5 bases and the J gene lost 0 bases, with 12 bases spanning the gap. Germline CDR1 and CDR2: FNHDT and SITEND (reference sequence). This CDR3 is 14 amino acids long. This CDR3 reads CASRQGGSSYEQYF. CDR3 DNA (partial): TGTGCCAGCAGACAGGGAGGGAGCTCCTAT.

Of note for this clone: The listed genes are named as in mouse. The CDR3 extends 4 residues past the end of the read, so its final part is completed from the germline J gene. This rearrangement joins TRBV13-1 to TRBJ2-3; 7 bases are shared with TRBD2. CDR1 and CDR2 from the germline V gene are NSHNY and SYGAGN. V lost 5 bases to trimming and J lost 0 bases; unmatched junction nucleotides: 3. The CDR3 extends over 14 amino acids. The sequenced CDR3 bases are TGTGCCAGCAGGAACTGGGGTAGTGCAGAA. Amino acid sequence: CASRNWGSAE. In full, the CDR3 is CASRNWGSAETLYF.

Comment on this clone: Gene labels here are mouse ones. The DNA ends 4 residues before the CDR3 does, and the rest of the CDR3 is filled in from the germline J gene. The genes are TRBV5 and TRBJ2-5, with 9 bases aligning to TRBD1. The germline gives CDR1 LGHNA, CDR2 YNLKQL (reference sequence). The CDR3 length is 14 residues. CDR3 bases read: TGTGCCAGCAGCAAAACAGGGGGCAAAGAC. It specifies CASSKTGGKD. The complete CDR3 reads CASSKTGGKDTQYF.

This clone counts as medium-sized. Genes here carry mouse names. Coverage ceases 4 residues before the CDR3 finishes, and the germline J gene fills in the end. The chain is built from TRBV5 and TRBJ1-1; D gene unclear. Germline V lookup: CDR1 LGHNA, CDR2 YNLKQL (reference sequence). The CDR3 runs to 12 residues. Incomplete CDR3 DNA: TGTGCCAGCAGCCAAGGAAAGGGA. Amino acids: CASSQGKG. The CDR3 in full is CASSQGKGEVFF.

Judged by abundance, this clone is large. Genes and germline come from the mouse. Read data end 4 residues before the CDR3 end; the end is taken from the germline J gene. V usage is TRBV1 and J usage is TRBJ2-3; 10 bases align to TRBD2. Germline V CDR1 and CDR2: NSQYPW, LRSPGD (reference sequence). V shed 3 bases, J shed 0 bases, and the junction held 3 bases outside the gene matches. The CDR3 is 16 amino acids. The CDR3 sequence: CTCSAGTGASAETLYF. The part of the CDR3 DNA that was read is TGCACCTGCAGTGCCGGGACTGGGGCTAGTGCAGAA. The full variable domain, rest sourced from reference TRBV1 and TRBJ2-3, is VTLLEQNPRWRLVPRGQAVNLRCILKNSQYPWMSWYQQDLQKQLQWLFTLRSPGDKEVKSLPGADYLATRVTDTELRLQVANMSQGRTLYCTCSAGTGASAETLYFGSGTRLTVL.

This clone is deemed medium-sized. Germline and genes: mouse. The DNA ends 4 residues before the CDR3 does, and the rest of the CDR3 is filled in from the germline J gene. The J gene is TRBJ1-1, the V gene TRBV19; a weak D match, TRBD1 (5 bases). V lost 1 base to trimming and J lost 1 base, with 14 bases between them. Germline V gene data show CDR1 as FNHDT and CDR2 as SITEND (reference sequence). This CDR3 is built from 16 residues. The CDR3 protein is CASSIYWGQGNTEVFF. CDR3 DNA, as far as it was read: TGTGCCAGCAGTATATATTGGGGCCAGGGGAACACA.

Comments on this clone: Germline and genes here are mouse. With the read ending 4 residues before the CDR3 end, the germline J gene is used to fill in that end. The V call is TRBV13-3, the J call TRBJ2-2; TRBD1 is a possible D gene (6 bases). Trimming stripped 5 bases from V and 6 bases from J, with 11 bases between. The CDR3 contains 13 residues. The V gene's germline CDR1 is NNHDY and CDR2 SYVADS. The DNA read from the CDR3 is TGTGCCAGCAGCCACACAGGGTCCGGG. This gives the protein CASSHTGSG. The full CDR3 is CASSHTGSGQLYF.

This clone was seen many times. Germline and genes here are mouse. The read gets to within 4 residues of the CDR3 end, and the germline J gene fills in the rest. The rearrangement joins TRBV19 to TRBJ1-2; TRBD1 matches at 9 bases. Trimming cost V 3 bases and J 3 bases; bases outside gene matches: 3. Germline CDR1 is FNHDT and CDR2 is SITEND (reference sequence). This CDR3 has 14 amino acids. The CDR3 region is CASSKQGADSDYTF. The sequenced part of the CDR3 DNA is TGTGCCAGCAGTAAACAGGGGGCGGACTCC. The full variable domain, its missing parts supplied by reference TRBV19 and TRBJ1-2, is GGIITQTPKFLIGQEGQKLTLKCQQNFNHDTMYWYRQDSGKGLRLIYYSITENDLQKGDLSEGYDASREKKSSFSLTVTSAQKNEMAVFLCASSKQGADSDYTFGSGTRLLVI.

Only a few counts were recorded for this clone. Mouse gene names and germline throughout. The read gets to within 4 residues of the CDR3 end, and the germline J gene fills in the rest. The rearrangement uses TRBV2 and TRBJ1-2; the D gene is possibly TRBD1 (6 bases). The V gene's germline CDR1 is LGHNA and CDR2 YSYQKL. Trimming stripped 0 bases from V and 0 bases from J, with 11 bases between. This CDR3 has 16 amino acids. CDR3 bases read: TGTGCCAGCAGCCAAGACAGGGGCTCCGCAAACTCC. Amino acids: CASSQDRGSANS. In full, the CDR3 is CASSQDRGSANSDYTF.

Note on this clone: Mouse gene names apply. The read comes to an end 4 residues before the CDR3 does, leaving the germline J gene to fill in the end. V and J are TRBV5 and TRBJ2-2; D not certain. This CDR3 has 14 residues. Germline V gives CDR1 LGHNA, CDR2 YNLKQL (reference sequence). Trimming took 4 bases from V and 2 from J, leaving 8 bases between them. CDR3 DNA (partial): TGTGCCAGCAGCCCCCGACACAACACCGGG. It yields the protein CASSPRHNTG. The entire CDR3 protein reads CASSPRHNTGQLYF.

This clone was detected ten times or more. The gene names given are mouse names. The read terminates 4 residues ahead of where the CDR3 ends, so the germline J gene completes it. J is TRBJ1-2 and V is TRBV1, with a weak D call TRBD1 (6 bases). V was clipped by 1 base and J by 3 bases, with 9 bases between them. The CDR3 spans 14 residues. Per germline, CDR1 NSQYPW and CDR2 LRSPGD (reference sequence). The CDR3 protein is CTCSAVSGDSDYTF. The part of the CDR3 DNA that was read is TGCACCTGCAGTGCAGTTTCAGGGGACTCC.

This clone counts as large (0.1 to 1%). Each gene name is a mouse one. Sequencing ends 4 residues short of the CDR3 end; the germline J gene provides the rest. The chain joins TRBV1 to TRBJ2-1, with D unclear. This CDR3 has 13 amino acids. The germline CDR1 and CDR2 sequences are NSQYPW and LRSPGD (reference sequence). The V gene lost 1 base and the J gene lost 3 bases, with 4 bases spanning the gap. CDR3: CTCSAGGYAEQFF. CDR3 DNA (partial): TGCACCTGCAGTGCAGGGGGCTATGCT.

This clone has a count of ten or more. Germline and genes here are mouse. The read gets to within 4 residues of the CDR3 end, and the germline J gene fills in the rest. The rearrangement links TRBV19 to TRBJ2-2; TRBD2 matches 9 bases. The trim removed 2 bases at V and 0 bases at J, leaving 2 bases unmatched. The CDR3 length is 16 residues. Germline V CDR1 and CDR2: FNHDT, SITEND (reference sequence). CDR3 DNA (partial): TGTGCCAGCAGTATCGGACTGGGGTCAAACACCGGG. Protein sequence: CASSIGLGSNTG. The full CDR3 reads CASSIGLGSNTGQLYF.

This clone was counted many times. Gene names are mouse gene names. Read coverage stops 4 residues before the CDR3 terminus; the germline J gene supplies the remainder. J is TRBJ2-5 and V is TRBV13-3; 7 bases are shared with TRBD1. The germline V gene has CDR1 NNHDY and CDR2 SYVADS. The CDR3 covers 14 residues. CDR3 sequence reads: CASSDRTGEDTQYF. The part of the CDR3 DNA that was read is TGTGCCAGCAGTGATCGAACAGGGGAAGAC.

For this clone: The listed genes are named as in mouse. From the germline J gene comes the end of the CDR3, since the read stops 4 residues before it. Other nucleotide sequences from this sample produce the same CDR3. The rearrangement joins TRBV5 to TRBJ2-4; TRBD2 matches 9 bases. This CDR3 region has 15 residues. The germline V gene encodes CDR1 LGHNA and CDR2 YNLKQL (reference sequence). Germline trimming cut 0 bases from V and 3 bases from J; bases unmatched to any gene: 1. The CDR3 DNA, read in part, is TGTGCCAGCAGCCAAGACTGGGGGGGACAAAAC. This gives the protein CASSQDWGGQN. The entire CDR3 sequence reads CASSQDWGGQNTLYF.

This clone is medium-sized (0.01 to 0.1%) within its sample. Gene and germline names: mouse. The DNA ends 4 residues before the CDR3 does, and the rest of the CDR3 is filled in from the germline J gene. The chain uses TRBV19 and TRBJ1-1; possibly TRBD1 for D (6 bases). Germline lookup yields CDR1 FNHDT and CDR2 SITEND (reference sequence). This CDR3 is 14 amino acids long. V lost 1 base and J lost 1, with 8 bases in between. Incomplete CDR3 DNA: TGTGCCAGCAGTATACCGGGACAAAACACA. Translation gives CASSIPGQNT. The complete CDR3 protein is CASSIPGQNTEVFF.

Comment on this clone: Each gene name is a mouse one. The CDR3 is cut off 4 residues early in the read; its end comes from the germline J gene. In the same sample, other DNA sequences code for this CDR3. The rearrangement links TRBV13-2 to TRBJ2-1; a weak D match, TRBD1 (5 bases). The CDR3 loop spans 16 amino acids. Trimming took 1 base from V and 0 from J, leaving 11 bases between them. Germline V gene sequence: CDR1 NNHNN, CDR2 SYGAGS (reference sequence). Incomplete CDR3 DNA: TGTGCCAGCGGTGATTTCTCAGACAGTAACTATGCT. Its translation is CASGDFSDSNYA. The CDR3 reads in full as CASGDFSDSNYAEQFF.

As to this clone: The genes are named according to mouse. The CDR3 is cut off 4 residues early in the read; its end comes from the germline J gene. The V call is TRBV13-1, the J call TRBJ1-1, with D maybe TRBD1 (5 bases). This CDR3 spans 11 amino acids. Germline values: CDR1 NSHNY, CDR2 SYGAGN. Partial CDR3 DNA: TGTGCCAGCAGTGGACAGCGA. It encodes CASSGQR. The CDR3, in full, reads CASSGQREVFF.

By frequency in the sample, this clone is medium-sized. Gene names refer to mouse genes. The read terminates 4 residues before the CDR3 end, so the remaining end is supplied by the germline J gene. The chain has TRBV12-1 and TRBJ1-2; 8 bases match TRBD1. Germline values: CDR1 SGHSN, CDR2 HYEKVE. Trimming took 4 bases from V and 2 from J; bases not matched to a gene: 8. This CDR3 has 15 amino acids. The covered CDR3 bases are TGTGCCAGCTCACCGCCGACAGGGGTTAACTCC. This translates into CASSPPTGVNS. The whole CDR3 protein reads CASSPPTGVNSDYTF. Drawing the rest from reference TRBV12-1 and TRBJ1-2, the complete variable domain is DSGVVQSPRHIIKEKGGRSVLTCIPISGHSNVVWYQQTLGKELKFLIQHYEKVERDKGFLPSRFSVQQFDDYHSEMNMSALELEDSAMYFCASSPPTGVNSDYTFGSGTRLLVI.

Within the sample, this clone is large (0.1 to 1%). Any gene name here is a mouse gene name. The CDR3 region is CASSGTGSAETLYF. The part of the CDR3 DNA that was read is TGTGCTAGCAGCGGGACTGGTAGTGCAGAA. The genes are TRBV17 and TRBJ2-3, with 8 positions matching TRBD2. The read terminates 4 residues ahead of where the CDR3 ends, so the germline J gene completes it. The length of the CDR3 is 14 residues. Germline V gene lookup returns CDR1 MNHDT and CDR2 YYDKIL. Germline trimming cut 6 bases from V and 0 bases from J; bases unmatched to any gene: 2.

The sample holds many counts of this clone. Gene names are mouse gene names. Read data end 3 residues before the CDR3 end; the end is taken from the germline J gene. The rearrangement links TRBV13-3 to TRBJ1-6; 10 bases are shared with TRBD1. TRBJ1-6 is noted as an ORF with a role that remains uncertain. Germline CDR1 is NNHDY and CDR2 is SYVADS. Trimming at V came to 5 bases and at J to 6 bases, leaving 2 bases not matched to a gene. The CDR3 sequence is 14 residues long. The CDR3 DNA, read in part, is TGTGCCAGCAGGACAGGGGGCTCTAATTCGCCC. Translating gives CASRTGGSNSP. The whole CDR3 sequence reads CASRTGGSNSPLYF.

This clone was counted at least ten times. The gene names here belong to mouse. Sequencing ends 4 residues short of the CDR3 end; the germline J gene provides the rest. The V call is TRBV13-2, the J call TRBJ2-1, with TRBD2 as a possible D gene (7 bases). From germline, CDR1 is NNHNN and CDR2 SYGAGS (reference sequence). This CDR3 region has 13 residues. CDR3 DNA, as far as it was read: TGTGCCAGCGGTGAAGGCGGGGGGCCT. Its translation: CASGEGGGP. The whole CDR3 reads CASGEGGGPEQFF.

Notes on this clone: Genes here carry mouse names. Coverage ceases 4 residues before the CDR3 finishes, and the germline J gene fills in the end. V usage is TRBV13-1 and J usage is TRBJ1-2, with D possibly TRBD1 on 5 matching bases. V dropped 4 bases and J dropped 0 bases, with 7 bases sitting between them. Germline V CDR1 and CDR2: NSHNY, SYGAGN. The CDR3 has 13 amino acids. Partial CDR3 DNA: TGTGCCAGCAGTCTGACAGCAAACTCC. Translation gives CASSLTANS. The whole CDR3 protein reads CASSLTANSDYTF.

Many counts were recorded for this clone. The listed genes are named as in mouse. The read terminates 4 residues ahead of where the CDR3 ends, so the germline J gene completes it. The chain joins TRBV12-2 to TRBJ2-7; TRBD2 agrees at 11 bases. The CDR3 is made up of 16 amino acids. V lost 1 base and J lost 1; bases outside the gene matches: 5. Germline V gene lookup returns CDR1 SGHLS and CDR2 HYDKME. This CDR3 reads CASSLPWDWGSYEQYF. CDR3 DNA (partial): TGTGCCAGCTCTCTACCCTGGGACTGGGGGTCCTAT. Full variable domain (missing parts from reference TRBV12-2 and TRBJ2-7): NSGVVQSPRYIIKGKGERSILKCIPISGHLSVAWYQQTQGQELKFFIQHYDKMERDKGNLPSRFSVQQFDDYHSEMNMSALELEDSAVYFCASSLPWDWGSYEQYFGPGTRLTVL.